The 27 T cell receptor beta chains given below trace back to one sample, sequenced in a study of blood T cell repertoires in COVID-19. Assay: immunoSEQ multiplex PCR; the TCRdb copy retains only in-frame clones and omits some. In the table there are a few hundred thousand clones, approximately 84% of which are singletons. The source material was PBMCs or T cells enriched from blood (not recorded which). The receptors were gathered from a middle-aged man who had recovered from COVID-19.

J is TRBJ2-7 and V is TRBV6-5, with D maybe TRBD2 (5 bases). This CDR3 has 15 amino acids. Trimming took off 8 bases at V and 0 bases at J, with 17 bases between the two ends. Germline V lookup: CDR1 MNHEY, CDR2 SVGAGI. CDR3 sequence reads: CASELRGGRSYEQYF. The DNA of the CDR3 is TGTGCCAGCGAACTGAGAGGAGGCCGCTCCTACGAGCAGTACTTC.

This chain links TRBV5-1 with TRBJ2-5; 8 bases line up with TRBD2. Germline V gives CDR1 SGHRS, CDR2 YFSETQ. The V and J ends lost 4 bases and 1 base, in that order; junction bases with no gene match: 9. This CDR3 comprises 16 residues. In DNA form, the CDR3 reads TGCGCCAGCAGCCCTGACCCAGCGGGAGTCCAAGAGACCCAGTACTTC. Translating it yields CASSPDPAGVQETQYF. Full variable domain (missing parts from reference TRBV5-1 and TRBJ2-5): KAGVTQTPRYLIKTRGQQVTLSCSPISGHRSVSWYQQTPGQGLQFLFEYFSETQRNKGNFPGRFSGRQFSNSRSEMNVSTLELGDSALYLCASSPDPAGVQETQYFGPGTRLLVL.

As to this clone: The same CDR3 arises from other DNA sequences in this sample as well. This chain connects TRBV19 to TRBJ2-5, with a weak D call TRBD2 (6 bases). Germline V lookup: CDR1 LNHDA, CDR2 SQIVND (reference sequence). V dropped 6 bases and J dropped 1 base, with 9 bases sitting between them. The CDR3 consists of 13 residues. The CDR3, as DNA: TGTGCCAGTAGCCGGGACTTCCAAGAGACCCAGTACTTC. Translated, it gives CASSRDFQETQYF.

The CDR3 nucleotides are TGTGCCAGCAGCATATCGGACAGCCTCTATAGCAATCAGCCCCAGCATTTT. Its protein is CASSISDSLYSNQPQHF. The chain carries TRBV2 and TRBJ1-5, with D perhaps TRBD1 (6 bases). Trimming pared 6 bases from V and 0 bases from J, leaving 18 bases between. CDR1 is SNHLY and CDR2 is FYNNEI in the germline V gene. This CDR3 is built from 17 residues.

J is TRBJ2-6 and V is TRBV4-1; a weak D match, TRBD2 (5 bases). The CDR3 has 18 residues. Trimming took off 0 bases at V and 1 base at J, with 13 bases between the two ends. CDR1 and CDR2 (germline): MGHRA, YSYEKL. CDR3 in amino acids: CASSQDPEGVSGANVLTF. The CDR3 nucleotides are TGCGCCAGCAGCCAAGATCCTGAGGGAGTATCTGGGGCCAACGTCCTGACTTTC.

This clone was counted only a few times. The chain combines TRBV5-4 with TRBJ1-2, with 11 positions matching TRBD1. With 5 bases clipped from V and 6 bases from J, the junction kept 12 bases outside the gene matches. There are 16 residues in the CDR3. The V gene's germline CDR1 is SGHNT and CDR2 YYREEE (reference sequence). DNA for the CDR3: TGTGCCAGCAGTCAGGATCCGGGACAGGGGGTCCATGGCTACACCTTC. This encodes CASSQDPGQGVHGYTF.

The chain has TRBV5-6 and TRBJ1-1; 9 bases fit TRBD1. Germline CDR1 reads SGHDT; CDR2 reads YYEEEE. The CDR3 length is 15 residues. V dropped 1 base and J dropped 2; count of bases not matched to a gene: 3. CDR3 amino acids: CASSLTGGFNTEAFF. As DNA, the CDR3 is TGTGCCAGCAGCTTGACAGGGGGCTTCAACACTGAAGCTTTCTTT.

This clone was seen only a few times. The V and J genes are TRBV28 and TRBJ1-1, with a possible D match to TRBD1 (5 bases). The CDR3 sequence is 13 residues long. Germline V lookup: CDR1 MDHEN, CDR2 SYDVKM. The V gene lost 2 bases and the J gene lost 5 bases, with 9 bases spanning the gap. The CDR3 coding sequence is TGTGCCAGCAGTTTACTAGGGGAAACTGAAGCTTTCTTT. It specifies CASSLLGETEAFF.

This sequence joins TRBV7-3 and TRBJ2-2; D is unclear. CDR1 and CDR2 (germline): SGHTA, FQGTGA. The CDR3 spans 13 residues. Trimming shortened V by 5 bases and J by 7 bases, and 11 bases separated the two germline ends. CDR3 nucleotide sequence: TGTGCCAGCAGCCCTAACCTGGTCGGGGAGCTGTTTTTT. This encodes CASSPNLVGELFF.

As to this clone: One end of the junction does not line up with germline, which may come from a read error. J is TRBJ2-1 and V is TRBV28, with D possibly being TRBD1 (5 bases). Looked up from germline, CDR1 is MDHEN and CDR2 is SYDVKM. The CDR3 loop spans 9 amino acids. The CDR3 protein is CASSGAFIF. The CDR3 nucleotides read TGTGCCAGCAGTGGGGCGTTCATCTTC.

V is TRBV18 and J is TRBJ2-1; 9 bases are shared with TRBD1. The CDR3 totals 15 residues. CDR1 is KGHSH and CDR2 is LQKENI in the germline V gene. V lost 6 bases and J lost 1; bases outside the gene matches: 4. The CDR3 protein is CASSPGQGSYNEQFF. In nucleotides, the CDR3 is TGTGCCAGCTCCCCGGGACAGGGATCCTACAATGAGCAGTTCTTC. The whole variable domain, remainder taken from reference TRBV18 and TRBJ2-1, is NAGVMQNPRHLVRRRGQEARLRCSPMKGHSHVYWYRQLPEEGLKFMVYLQKENIIDESGMPKERFSAEFPKEGPSILRIQQVVRGDSAAYFCASSPGQGSYNEQFFGPGTRLTVL.

V is TRBV2 and J is TRBJ2-2; the match to TRBD1 covers 9 bases. The junction had 6 bases not matched to a gene; V was cut back by 6 bases and J by 1 base. Germline V gene data show CDR1 as SNHLY and CDR2 as FYNNEI. The CDR3 contains 16 residues. The DNA of the CDR3 is TGTGCCAGCAGACTACAGGGGGCTGGGAACACCGGGGAGCTGTTTTTT. This encodes CASRLQGAGNTGELFF.

In this sample, this clone turned up once. V and J are TRBV15 and TRBJ1-2; 8 bases agree with TRBD1. The CDR3 contains 16 residues. The germline CDR1 and CDR2 sequences are LNHNV and YYDKDF (reference sequence). Unmatched junction bases numbered 6, after V lost 1 base and J lost 2 bases. The CDR3 nucleotides are TGTGCCACCAGCAGAGCCGCGGACAGGGTAAACTATGGCTACACCTTC. Translating gives CATSRAADRVNYGYTF.

The V and J genes are TRBV10-3 and TRBJ1-1, with 8 bases that match TRBD1. The germline V gene has CDR1 ENHRY and CDR2 SYGVKD. V was clipped by 6 bases and J by 0 bases; unmatched bases: 9. The CDR3 totals 16 residues. In nucleotides, the CDR3 is TGTGCCATCAGGACGCAGGGGGCGGCTATGAACACTGAAGCTTTCTTT. This sequence encodes CAIRTQGAAMNTEAFF.

The chain links TRBV4-2 to TRBJ2-3; TRBD2 aligns across 8 bases. CDR3 length: 16 amino acids. From germline, CDR1 is LGHNA and CDR2 YNFKEQ. V shed 2 bases, J shed 0 bases, and the junction held 4 bases outside the gene matches. Written as DNA, the CDR3 is TGTGCCAGCAGCCAATCTAGCGGGCCAAGCACAGATACGCAGTATTTT. Residues: CASSQSSGPSTDTQYF.

V is TRBV29-1 and J is TRBJ2-3, with a possible D match to TRBD2 (6 bases). This CDR3 spans 13 amino acids. Germline V gene lookup returns CDR1 SQVTM and CDR2 ANQGSEA. With 3 bases removed from V and 2 bases from J, the gap between germline ends came to 9 bases. The CDR3 sequence: CSVDGGTTDTQYF. DNA for the CDR3: TGCAGCGTTGACGGGGGTACCACAGATACGCAGTATTTT.

V gene TRBV12-3 or TRBV12-4 combines with J gene TRBJ1-2; D not certain. This CDR3 is 13 amino acids long. With 1 base removed from V and 2 bases from J, the gap between germline ends came to 5 bases. The CDR3 sequence: CASSLGPNYGYTF. The CDR3 DNA reads TGTGCCAGCAGTTTAGGTCCGAACTATGGCTACACCTTC.

This clone was seen just once. J is TRBJ2-1 and V is TRBV9, with a weak D call TRBD2 (6 bases). CDR1 is SGDLS and CDR2 is YYNGEE in the germline V gene. CDR3 length equals 15 residues. V dropped 3 bases and J dropped 0 bases, with 10 bases sitting between them. The CDR3 region is CASSELANSYNEQFF. Here the CDR3 DNA reads TGTGCCAGCAGCGAACTAGCCAACTCCTACAATGAGCAGTTCTTC.

The V and J genes are TRBV29-1 and TRBJ1-2; D might be TRBD1 (5 bases). This CDR3 has 12 amino acids. Germline V gives CDR1 SQVTM, CDR2 ANQGSEA. V lost 6 bases to trimming and J lost 8 bases, with 16 bases between them. CDR3 coding DNA: TGCAGCGTCGCCGGGACTCGGGGGGGCTACACCTTC. Protein sequence: CSVAGTRGGYTF.

The chain joins TRBV3-1 (or the pseudogene TRBV3-2) to TRBJ2-3, with 8 bases matching TRBD2. With 0 bases clipped from V and 1 base from J, the junction kept 9 bases outside the gene matches. CDR1 LGHDT and CDR2 YNNKEL come from the germline V gene (reference sequence). The CDR3 sequence is 18 residues long. The CDR3 sequence: CASSQDGSFGGGTDTQYF. The CDR3 bases are TGTGCCAGCAGCCAAGATGGGTCCTTCGGGGGGGGCACAGATACGCAGTATTTT.

The chain uses TRBV5-5 and TRBJ1-2, with a weak D call TRBD1 (6 bases). CDR1 is SGHKS and CDR2 is YYEKEE in the germline V gene (reference sequence). The CDR3 totals 14 residues. V lost 4 bases to trimming and J lost 6 bases, with 16 bases between them. Here the CDR3 DNA reads TGTGCCAGCAGCCCCCCGGGGACAATCCATGGCTACACCTTC. This sequence encodes CASSPPGTIHGYTF.

The chain joins TRBV2 to TRBJ2-3; 7 bases match TRBD2. J was trimmed by 1 base and V by 7 bases; bases with no gene match: 8. The germline gives CDR1 SNHLY, CDR2 FYNNEI. The CDR3 runs 15 residues. CDR3 sequence (DNA): TGTGCCAGCATTGGACTAGAGGTGGGCACAGATACGCAGTATTTT. Encoded protein: CASIGLEVGTDTQYF.

This chain uses TRBV15 with TRBJ1-3; D possibly corresponds to TRBD1 (5 bases). CDR3 length: 16 amino acids. The germline V and J ends were trimmed by 1 base and 4 bases, with 14 bases remaining between them. Germline values: CDR1 LNHNV, CDR2 YYDKDF (reference sequence). CDR3 amino acids: CATSRGAGQEGNTIYF. The CDR3 region has the DNA TGTGCCACCAGCAGAGGGGCAGGGCAAGAGGGAAACACCATATATTTT.

In this sample, this clone turned up a few times. The chain couples TRBV7-2 to TRBJ1-5; tentative D call: TRBD1 (6 bases). Germline V CDR1 and CDR2: SGHTA, FQGNSA. The CDR3 runs to 13 residues. V shed 5 bases and J shed 14 bases, with 19 bases lying between them. In DNA, the CDR3 is TGTGCCAGCAGCGTTGGGGGCAGCGAAGTCAAGCATTTT. Amino acid sequence: CASSVGGSEVKHF.

This rearrangement joins TRBV19 to TRBJ1-3; D may be TRBD1 (6 bases). The CDR3 consists of 18 residues. CDR1 LNHDA and CDR2 SQIVND come from the germline V gene (reference sequence). The V and J ends lost 1 base and 3 bases respectively, with 19 bases between them. The CDR3 reads CASSIAGTGLLGGNTIYF. CDR3 sequence (DNA): TGTGCCAGTAGTATAGCTGGCACAGGGCTTCTAGGTGGAAACACCATATATTTT.

V and J are TRBV5-1 and TRBJ2-2, with 7 bases aligning to TRBD2. The CDR3 consists of 16 residues. Germline-derived CDR1 and CDR2 are SGHRS and YFSETQ. V lost 3 bases, J lost 4 bases, and 9 bases stayed unmatched. CDR3: CASSSGTTILTGELFF. The DNA for the CDR3 is TGCGCCAGCAGCTCCGGGACTACCATCCTCACCGGGGAGCTGTTTTTT.

The V and J genes are TRBV18 and TRBJ2-2; D not certain. The CDR3 consists of 13 residues. V was shortened by 2 bases and J by 5 bases, with 6 bases between the two germline ends. Germline V gene data show CDR1 as KGHSH and CDR2 as LQKENI. The CDR3 sequence is CASSPTETGELFF. The CDR3 coding sequence is TGTGCCAGCTCACCAACGGAGACCGGGGAGCTGTTTTTT.